The 30 T cell receptor beta chains listed next were all sequenced from one sample in a study of blood T cell repertoires in COVID-19. Only in-frame clones appear in the TCRdb table, and some are missing; sequencing was by immunoSEQ multiplex PCR. The table has around 230,000 clones, approximately 83% seen once. What was sequenced was PBMCs or T cells enriched from blood (not recorded which). These receptors were collected from a woman aged 35 to 49 with acute COVID-19.

The chain joins TRBV29-1 to TRBJ1-1, with D perhaps matching TRBD1 (5 bases). The CDR3 totals 13 residues. CDR1 is SQVTM and CDR2 is ANQGSEA in the germline V gene. Trimming stripped 6 bases from V and 7 bases from J, with 18 bases between. The CDR3 here is CSVTTGGRGEAFF. The DNA for the CDR3 is TGCAGCGTGACCACGGGGGGTCGTGGTGAAGCTTTCTTT.

This clone was found once. The CDR3 loop reads CASSAGQRPSGYTF. The CDR3 DNA reads TGTGCCAGCAGTGCCGGACAGAGGCCGTCTGGCTACACCTTC. The chain recombines TRBV2 with TRBJ1-2; D might be TRBD1 (6 bases). The CDR3 has 14 residues. Trimming took off 4 bases at V and 7 bases at J, with 16 bases between the two ends. Germline CDR1 reads SNHLY; CDR2 reads FYNNEI.

The chain employs TRBV3-1 (or the pseudogene TRBV3-2) and TRBJ1-6; perhaps TRBD1 as D (6 bases). CDR3 length equals 17 residues. Trimming took off 3 bases at V and 4 bases at J, with 16 bases between the two ends. Germline V gene sequence: CDR1 LGHDT, CDR2 YNNKEL (reference sequence). CDR3 sequence (DNA): TGTGCCAGCAGCCAGGGCGGTAGGACAGCTTATAATTCACCCCTCCACTTT. It is translated as CASSQGGRTAYNSPLHF.

The CDR3 coding sequence is TGCGCCAGCAGCCGAGGGGGAGGGACCAATCAGCCCCAGCATTTT. Encoded protein: CASSRGGGTNQPQHF. The gene calls are TRBV4-1 and TRBJ1-5; TRBD1 might be the D (6 bases). The CDR3 is made up of 15 amino acids. V was clipped by 4 bases and J by 3 bases, with 13 bases between them. The germline gives CDR1 MGHRA, CDR2 YSYEKL.

The rearrangement joins TRBV4-1 to TRBJ2-6, with 9 bases lining up with TRBD2. The CDR3 runs to 17 residues. CDR1 is MGHRA, CDR2 YSYEKL, per germline. The V and J ends lost 1 base and 3 bases, in that order; junction bases with no gene match: 4. CDR3 amino acids: CASSQGSGGGGANVLTF. The CDR3 region has the DNA TGCGCCAGCAGCCAAGGTAGCGGGGGCGGTGGGGCCAACGTCCTGACTTTC.

In nucleotides, the CDR3 is TGCGCCAGCAGCTGGGGACGGGGGGAGCAGTACTTC. It encodes CASSWGRGEQYF. This chain links TRBV5-1 with TRBJ2-7; possibly TRBD2 for D (6 bases). Germline assignment: CDR1 SGHRS and CDR2 YFSETQ. Trimming took off 3 bases at V and 7 bases at J, with 11 bases between the two ends. The CDR3 consists of 12 residues. Variable domain in full (rest from reference TRBV5-1 and TRBJ2-7): KAGVTQTPRYLIKTRGQQVTLSCSPISGHRSVSWYQQTPGQGLQFLFEYFSETQRNKGNFPGRFSGRQFSNSRSEMNVSTLELGDSALYLCASSWGRGEQYFGPGTRLTVT.

The chain uses TRBV27 and TRBJ1-5; D is perhaps TRBD1 (5 bases). The CDR3 runs 16 residues. Trimming left V 5 bases short and J 2 bases short, with 16 bases between. The germline V gene encodes CDR1 MNHEY and CDR2 SMNVEV (reference sequence). CDR3 in DNA: TGTGCCAGCAGTCCCCTAGGTGGAGGGGGCAATCAGCCCCAGCATTTT. Amino acids: CASSPLGGGGNQPQHF.

V and J are TRBV11-2 and TRBJ2-1; the D is unclear. Trimming shortened V by 6 bases and J by 7 bases, and 13 bases separated the two germline ends. Germline CDR1 is SGHAT and CDR2 is FQNNGV. The CDR3 covers 13 residues. As DNA, the CDR3 is TGTGCCAGCAGTCTAGACGTTCTAAATGAGCAGTTCTTC. It translates to CASSLDVLNEQFF.

The chain recombines TRBV3-1 (or the pseudogene TRBV3-2) with TRBJ2-1; perhaps TRBD1 as D (5 bases). In germline, CDR1 is LGHDT, CDR2 YNNKEL (reference sequence). Deletions cut 3 bases from V and 8 bases from J, with 17 bases between. This CDR3 contains 15 residues. This CDR3 reads CASSHLRARVDEQFF. CDR3 in DNA: TGTGCCAGCAGCCATCTCCGGGCCAGGGTGGATGAGCAGTTCTTC.

V usage is TRBV19 and J usage is TRBJ2-1; D may be TRBD1 (5 bases). Germline V lookup: CDR1 LNHDA, CDR2 SQIVND (reference sequence). This CDR3 has 15 residues. Trimming stripped 6 bases from V and 1 base from J, with 13 bases between. The CDR3 coding sequence is TGTGCCAGTAGCCCTGGGGCAGTATCCTACAATGAGCAGTTCTTC. Translating it yields CASSPGAVSYNEQFF.

V usage is TRBV7-9 and J usage is TRBJ1-1, with D perhaps TRBD1 (5 bases). V lost 2 bases and J lost 3, with 10 bases in between. The CDR3 has 14 residues. Germline CDR1 and CDR2: SEHNR and FQNEAQ (reference sequence). The DNA of the CDR3 is TGTGCCAGCAGCTTAAATGGAGGGGACACTGAAGCTTTCTTT. Protein: CASSLNGGDTEAFF.

The CDR3 reads CASSLVIGTDTQYF. The CDR3, as DNA: TGCGCCAGCAGCTTGGTTATCGGCACAGATACGCAGTATTTT. This rearrangement joins TRBV5-1 to TRBJ2-3; D is unclear. V was pared by 0 bases and J by 1 base, with 6 bases between. In germline, CDR1 is SGHRS, CDR2 YFSETQ. This CDR3 contains 14 residues. Full variable domain (rest looked up from reference TRBV5-1 and TRBJ2-3): KAGVTQTPRYLIKTRGQQVTLSCSPISGHRSVSWYQQTPGQGLQFLFEYFSETQRNKGNFPGRFSGRQFSNSRSEMNVSTLELGDSALYLCASSLVIGTDTQYFGPGTRLTVL.

This clone occurred many times. V is TRBV15 and J is TRBJ2-7, with 9 bases aligning to TRBD1. Per germline, CDR1 LNHNV and CDR2 YYDKDF (reference sequence). This CDR3 comprises 14 residues. V shed 3 bases, J shed 7 bases, and the junction held 7 bases outside the gene matches. CDR3 amino acids: CATSRGDRDGEQYF. CDR3 bases: TGTGCCACCAGCAGGGGGGACAGGGATGGTGAGCAGTACTTC.

The chain recombines TRBV7-9 with TRBJ2-7; 7 positions agree with TRBD2. The CDR3 sequence is 15 residues long. Germline V gene lookup returns CDR1 SEHNR and CDR2 FQNEAQ (reference sequence). Trimming took 1 base from V and 0 from J; bases not matched to a gene: 3. Written as DNA, the CDR3 is TGTGCCAGCAGCTTAGACGGGAGGCCCTCCTACGAGCAGTACTTC. This codes for CASSLDGRPSYEQYF.

The V and J genes are TRBV7-3 and TRBJ2-5; the match to TRBD2 covers 9 bases. Germline trimming cut 5 bases from V and 4 bases from J; bases unmatched to any gene: 14. CDR1 is SGHTA and CDR2 is FQGTGA in the germline V gene. The CDR3 is 17 residues long. CDR3 residues: CASSLGTPGLAGETQYF. The CDR3 DNA follows: TGTGCCAGCAGCCTCGGAACTCCGGGACTAGCAGGAGAGACCCAGTACTTC. Full variable domain (remainder filled in from reference TRBV7-3 and TRBJ2-5): GAGVSQTPSNKVTEKGKYVELRCDPISGHTALYWYRQSLGQGPEFLIYFQGTGAADDSGLPNDRFFAVRPEGSVSTLKIQRTERGDSAVYLCASSLGTPGLAGETQYFGPGTRLLVL.

The genes are TRBV29-1 and TRBJ1-1; D may be TRBD1 (5 bases). V lost 6 bases, J lost 4 bases, and 12 bases lay in between. Germline assignment: CDR1 SQVTM and CDR2 ANQGSEA. The CDR3 covers 12 residues. CDR3: CSVLRVTTEAFF. The CDR3 bases are TGCAGCGTACTCAGGGTCACCACTGAAGCTTTCTTT.

The chain uses TRBV5-6 and TRBJ2-5; 9 positions match TRBD2. CDR3 length equals 16 residues. V shed 0 bases, J shed 5 bases, and the junction held 8 bases outside the gene matches. Looked up from germline, CDR1 is SGHDT and CDR2 is YYEEEE. CDR3 in DNA: TGTGCCAGCAGCTTGGGCGGGAGGGCCTTCCTTGAGACCCAGTACTTC. Its translation: CASSLGGRAFLETQYF.

Comments on this clone: An end of the junction differs from the germline gene, which may be a read error. This sequence joins TRBV11-3 and TRBJ2-1, with 8 bases aligning to TRBD1. This CDR3 is built from 15 residues. Germline CDR1 is SGHNT and CDR2 is YENEEA. CDR3: CASSLGQGRYNEQFF. The DNA of the CDR3 is TGTGCCAGCAGTTTAGGACAGGGTAGGTACAATGAGCAGTTCTTC.

This clone was seen a few times. The rearrangement uses TRBV28 and TRBJ2-7, with a possible D match to TRBD1 (5 bases). Looked up from germline, CDR1 is MDHEN and CDR2 is SYDVKM. The germline V and J ends were trimmed by 8 bases and 2 bases, with 16 bases remaining between them. The CDR3 totals 14 residues. DNA for the CDR3: TGTGCCAGCCGCGAACAGGCGCCTCCCTACGAGCAGTACTTC. As protein: CASREQAPPYEQYF.

As for this clone: The same CDR3 also results from other DNA sequences found in this sample. The J gene is TRBJ2-3, the V gene TRBV5-4, with 7 bases matching TRBD1. V was pared by 0 bases and J by 2 bases, with 6 bases of the junction left unmatched. CDR3 length: 16 residues. CDR1 and CDR2 (germline): SGHNT, YYREEE (reference sequence). The CDR3 is CASSLVAGGDTDTQYF. In nucleotides, the CDR3 is TGTGCCAGCAGCTTGGTGGCAGGGGGAGACACAGATACGCAGTATTTT.

This clone turned up a few times. The rearrangement links TRBV20-1 to TRBJ2-7; the match to TRBD1 covers 9 bases. The germline V gene has CDR1 DFQATT and CDR2 SNEGSKA (reference sequence). V shed 3 bases, J shed 3 bases, and the junction held 9 bases outside the gene matches. This CDR3 contains 15 residues. The CDR3 DNA reads as TGCAGTGCTAGTTCCCCGGGACAGGGATTCTACGAGCAGTACTTC. This codes for CSASSPGQGFYEQYF.

The chain couples TRBV7-9 to TRBJ1-1; the D is unclear. Germline V gene lookup returns CDR1 SEHNR and CDR2 FQNEAQ (reference sequence). The CDR3 sequence is 14 residues long. V was pared by 3 bases and J by 1 base, with 9 bases between. CDR3 sequence reads: CASSFAPGNTEAFF. As DNA, the CDR3 is TGTGCCAGCAGCTTTGCGCCCGGGAACACTGAAGCTTTCTTT.

The chain employs TRBV5-1 and TRBJ2-6; possibly TRBD1 for D (6 bases). This CDR3 has 17 amino acids. Germline lookup yields CDR1 SGHRS and CDR2 YFSETQ. Trimming left V 4 bases short and J 0 bases short, with 14 bases between. This CDR3 reads CASSHQGSSSGANVLTF. The CDR3 DNA sequence: TGCGCCAGCAGCCATCAGGGGTCTTCCTCTGGGGCCAACGTCCTGACTTTC. Full variable domain (remainder filled in from reference TRBV5-1 and TRBJ2-6): KAGVTQTPRYLIKTRGQQVTLSCSPISGHRSVSWYQQTPGQGLQFLFEYFSETQRNKGNFPGRFSGRQFSNSRSEMNVSTLELGDSALYLCASSHQGSSSGANVLTFGAGSRLTVL.

This chain connects TRBV6-1 to TRBJ1-1; D may be TRBD1 (5 bases). From germline, CDR1 is MNHNS and CDR2 SASEGT. The CDR3 is 13 amino acids. V lost 2 bases, J lost 3 bases, and 7 bases lay in between. Here the CDR3 DNA reads TGTGCCAGCAGTGAACAGGGCGACACTGAAGCTTTCTTT. It specifies CASSEQGDTEAFF.

The chain links TRBV6-5 to TRBJ2-7; TRBD1 aligns across 9 bases. The CDR3 is 15 amino acids. Germline loops: CDR1 MNHEY, CDR2 SVGAGI. V trimming: 6 bases; J trimming: 5 bases; junction bases outside the gene matches: 11. The CDR3 DNA reads as TGTGCCAGCAGCGCGTCCCGGGACAGGGTCGACGAGCAGTACTTC. Translation: CASSASRDRVDEQYF.

The rearrangement joins TRBV9 to TRBJ2-7; TRBD2 aligns across 16 bases. V shed 5 bases, J shed 4 bases, and the junction held 9 bases outside the gene matches. There are 17 residues in the CDR3. Germline V gives CDR1 SGDLS, CDR2 YYNGEE. The DNA for the CDR3 is TGTGCCAGCAGTGGGACTAGCGGGAGGGCCCGTCTTTACGAGCAGTACTTC. Translation: CASSGTSGRARLYEQYF. Looking up the rest from reference TRBV9 and TRBJ2-7 gives the full variable domain: DSGVTQTPKHLITATGQRVTLRCSPRSGDLSVYWYQQSLDQGLQFLIQYYNGEERAKGNILERFSAQQFPDLHSELNLSSLELGDSALYFCASSGTSGRARLYEQYFGPGTRLTVT.

The chain employs TRBV4-1 and TRBJ2-7; D perhaps matches TRBD1 (6 bases). The V gene's germline CDR1 is MGHRA and CDR2 YSYEKL. The length of the CDR3 is 15 residues. V lost 2 bases, J lost 0 bases, and 11 bases lay in between. The CDR3 DNA sequence: TGCGCCAGCAGCCAACAGGACAGACCCTCCTACGAGCAGTACTTC. Protein sequence: CASSQQDRPSYEQYF.

CDR3 nucleotides: TGCGCCAGCAGCTTTGGGGGGGTTAATGAAAAACTGTTTTTT. Translated: CASSFGGVNEKLFF. J is TRBJ1-4 and V is TRBV5-1, with a tentative D call TRBD1 (5 bases). Deletions cut 2 bases from V and 4 bases from J, with 9 bases between. CDR3 size: 14 residues. Per the germline V gene, CDR1 is SGHRS and CDR2 is YFSETQ.

The chain recombines TRBV27 with TRBJ1-1; TRBD1 matches 8 bases. The CDR3 is 13 amino acids. V shed 0 bases, J shed 10 bases, and the junction held 4 bases outside the gene matches. Germline lookup yields CDR1 MNHEY and CDR2 SMNVEV (reference sequence). CDR3 region: CASSLSGTGLAFF. In nucleotides, the CDR3 is TGTGCCAGCAGTTTATCTGGGACAGGCTTAGCTTTCTTT.

The V gene is TRBV5-4, the J gene TRBJ2-7, with 7 bases identical to TRBD1. The CDR3 contains 14 residues. Germline CDR1 and CDR2: SGHNT and YYREEE (reference sequence). With 1 base clipped from V and 4 bases from J, the junction kept 5 bases outside the gene matches. The CDR3 DNA reads TGTGCCAGCAGCTTGAGGACAGGAGATTACGAGCAGTACTTC. Protein: CASSLRTGDYEQYF.